This T cell receptor beta chain was identified in a study of neoadjuvant nivolumab and ipilimumab in lung cancer. Overall study: Patients got nivolumab 3 mg/kg on days 1, 15 and 29; combination added ipilimumab 1 mg/kg day 1.

This table comes from immunoSEQ multiplex PCR, and its TCRdb copy is limited to in-frame clones, with some not included. Of tens of thousands of clones in the sample, approximately 90% were seen once. V was pared by 4 bases and J by 4 bases, with 14 bases between. The CDR3 sequence is 15 residues long. The germline gives CDR1 SGHDT, CDR2 YYEEEE. Concerning this clone: What it binds is not known.

Study-level points and caveats: Only two of four nivolumab-treated tumors gained richness and clonality by surgery. Resected-tumor TCR richness correlated positively with pretherapy blood richness. Compared with tumor-adjacent uninvolved lung, resected tumors showed greater richness and clonality.

This chain links TRBV5-6 with TRBJ2-2, with D perhaps being TRBD1 or TRBD2 (5 bases each). This receptor was obtained from an adult with non-small cell lung cancer. Some clones in this sample may be carry-over from other donors' samples. The starting material was blood, obtained before neoadjuvant nivolumab, alone or with ipilimumab. This chain's CDR3 is CASSPTGQGTGELFF. The CDR3, as DNA: TGTGCCAGCAGCCCTACGGGGCAAGGCACCGGGGAGCTGTTTTTT.